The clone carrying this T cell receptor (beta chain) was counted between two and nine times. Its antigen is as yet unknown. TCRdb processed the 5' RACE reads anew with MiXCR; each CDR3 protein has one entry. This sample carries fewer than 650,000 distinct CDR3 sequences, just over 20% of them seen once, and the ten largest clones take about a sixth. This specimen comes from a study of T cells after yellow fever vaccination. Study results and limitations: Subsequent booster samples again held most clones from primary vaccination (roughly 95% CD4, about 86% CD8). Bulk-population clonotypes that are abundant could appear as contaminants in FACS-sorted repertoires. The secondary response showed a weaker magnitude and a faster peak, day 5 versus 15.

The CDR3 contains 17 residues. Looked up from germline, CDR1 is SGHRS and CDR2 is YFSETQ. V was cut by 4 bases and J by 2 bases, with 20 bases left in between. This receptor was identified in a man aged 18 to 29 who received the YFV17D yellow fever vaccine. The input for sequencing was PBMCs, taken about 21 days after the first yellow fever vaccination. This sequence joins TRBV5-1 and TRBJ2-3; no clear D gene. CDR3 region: CASSQVSGAIPTDTQYF. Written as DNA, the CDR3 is TGCGCCAGCAGCCAAGTCTCCGGAGCTATCCCCACAGATACGCAGTATTTT. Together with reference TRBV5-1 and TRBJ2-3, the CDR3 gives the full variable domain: KAGVTQTPRYLIKTRGQQVTLSCSPISGHRSVSWYQQTPGQGLQFLFEYFSETQRNKGNFPGRFSGRQFSNSRSEMNVSTLELGDSALYLCASSQVSGAIPTDTQYFGPGTRLTVL.